This TCR beta chain was sequenced for a study of T cell repertoires in cytomegalovirus infection (dated by TCRdb to between 2017 and 2020). The study in broad terms: Because public TCR beta signatures pointed to carriage of CMV infection together with the matching HLA type, the HLA type of each donor mattered for the analysis.

The listed sequencing device is Illumina HiSeq 1500. In TCRdb, the public reads were trimmed at Q25 with fastp and aligned with MiXCR, with productive beta chains retained. A single entry per CDR3 protein holds the most common genes and DNA from its merged rows. The sample table contains some 300,000 distinct CDR3 sequences; only one count was recorded for 9.6% of them. The top ten clones comprise over 2.5% of the sample. Study-wide conclusions, independent of this receptor: In both this cohort and an independent roughly 400-donor cohort, the cumulative frequency of public TCR beta family members distinguished carriers of CMV infection plus the relevant HLA type. The ex vivo response was dominated by HLA-C-restricted CMV-specific TCR beta clonotypes, and the single most frequent clonotype in two of eight donors was supplied by these HLA-C-restricted clonotypes.

CDR1 and CDR2 are read off the germline V gene as SGHTA and FQGNSA. The CDR3 has 15 amino acids, counting the end cysteine and phenylalanine. Only the CDR3 DNA is retained, 45 bases long and in frame from the first base. Trimming takes 5 bases from V and 8 bases from J, and the germline ends sit 18 bases apart. At least ten counts were recorded for this clonotype. Its antigen is not yet known. It has no much larger one-base neighbor in the sample; base qualities were not kept. This sequence was found in a human donor in good health (CMV status not recorded). Some clones in this sample may be carry-over from other donors' samples. The V gene is TRBV7-2 and the J gene is TRBJ2-2; the D gene could be either TRBD1 or TRBD2, each agreeing at 5 bases. Sequenced material: PBMCs. The nucleotide sequence reads as follows: TGTGCCAGCAGCCCGTCCGGGGCCCATCCGGGGGAGCTGTTTTTT. Its protein product is CASSPSGAHPGELFF.